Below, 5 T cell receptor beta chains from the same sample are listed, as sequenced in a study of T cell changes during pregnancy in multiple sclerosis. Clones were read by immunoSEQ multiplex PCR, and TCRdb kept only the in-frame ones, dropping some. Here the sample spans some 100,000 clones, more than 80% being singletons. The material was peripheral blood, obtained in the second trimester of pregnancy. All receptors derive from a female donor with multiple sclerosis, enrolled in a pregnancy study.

The chain's CDR3 is CASSIGEAGSDGGYTF. DNA of the CDR3: TGTGCCAGTAGTATCGGTGAGGCAGGGTCGGACGGTGGCTACACCTTC. The V and J genes are TRBV19 and TRBJ1-2; a weak D match, TRBD1 (5 bases). There are 16 residues in the CDR3. Trimming shortened V by 3 bases and J by 7 bases, and 21 bases separated the two germline ends. Germline-derived CDR1 and CDR2 are LNHDA and SQIVND (reference sequence).

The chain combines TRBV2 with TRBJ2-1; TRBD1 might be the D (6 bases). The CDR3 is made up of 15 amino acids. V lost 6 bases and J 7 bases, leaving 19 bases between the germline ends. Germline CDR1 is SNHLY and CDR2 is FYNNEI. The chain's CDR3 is CASRWGLQPVNEQFF. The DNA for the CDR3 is TGTGCCAGCAGGTGGGGGCTGCAACCGGTTAATGAGCAGTTCTTC.

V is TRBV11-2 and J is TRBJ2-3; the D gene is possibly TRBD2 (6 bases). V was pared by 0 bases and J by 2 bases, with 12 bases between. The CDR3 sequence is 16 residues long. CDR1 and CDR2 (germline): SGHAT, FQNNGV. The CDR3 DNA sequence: TGTGCCAGCAGCTTAGATAGAATAGCGGTCACAGATACGCAGTATTTT. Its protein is CASSLDRIAVTDTQYF.

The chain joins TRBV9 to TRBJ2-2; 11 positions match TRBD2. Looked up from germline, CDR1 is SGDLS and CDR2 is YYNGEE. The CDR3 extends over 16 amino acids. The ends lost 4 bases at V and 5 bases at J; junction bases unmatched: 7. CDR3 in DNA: TGTGCCAGCAGCCCGACTAGCGGGACGAGGACCGGGGAGCTGTTTTTT. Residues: CASSPTSGTRTGELFF. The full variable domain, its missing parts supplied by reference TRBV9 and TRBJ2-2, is DSGVTQTPKHLITATGQRVTLRCSPRSGDLSVYWYQQSLDQGLQFLIQYYNGEERAKGNILERFSAQQFPDLHSELNLSSLELGDSALYFCASSPTSGTRTGELFFGEGSRLTVL.

The CDR3 DNA reads TGTGCCAGCAGCTTATCTAGTGGAGTCGCCGTTGCTTCACCCCTCCACTTT. Encoded protein: CASSLSSGVAVASPLHF. The chain employs TRBV7-6 and TRBJ1-6; no firm D call. Germline V lookup: CDR1 SGHVS, CDR2 FNYEAQ. The CDR3 length is 17 residues. V was clipped by 2 bases and J by 9 bases, with 20 bases between them.